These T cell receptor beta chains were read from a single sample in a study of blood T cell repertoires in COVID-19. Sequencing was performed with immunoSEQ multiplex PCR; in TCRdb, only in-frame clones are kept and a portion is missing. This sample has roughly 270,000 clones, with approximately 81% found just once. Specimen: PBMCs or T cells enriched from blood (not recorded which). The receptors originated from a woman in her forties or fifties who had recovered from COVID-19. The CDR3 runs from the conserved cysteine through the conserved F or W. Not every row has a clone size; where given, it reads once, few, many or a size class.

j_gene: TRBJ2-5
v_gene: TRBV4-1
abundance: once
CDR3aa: CASSQGTPDPFLQETQYF

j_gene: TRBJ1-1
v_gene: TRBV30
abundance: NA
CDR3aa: CAWRRRQFLNTEAFF

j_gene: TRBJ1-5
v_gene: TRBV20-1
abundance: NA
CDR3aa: CSASVSNQPQHF

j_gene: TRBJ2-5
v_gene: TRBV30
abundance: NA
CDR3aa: CAWGADRYQETQYF

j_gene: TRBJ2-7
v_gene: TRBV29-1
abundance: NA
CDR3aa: CSVGGRTYEQYF

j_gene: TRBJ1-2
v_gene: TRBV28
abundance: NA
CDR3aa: CASTVGQGPRGYTF

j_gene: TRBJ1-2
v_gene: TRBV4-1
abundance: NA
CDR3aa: CASSLGTGTGLYTF

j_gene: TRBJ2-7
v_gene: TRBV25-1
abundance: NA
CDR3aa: CASSENTAYEQYF

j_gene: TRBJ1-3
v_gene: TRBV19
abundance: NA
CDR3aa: CASSIRTGTGNTIYF

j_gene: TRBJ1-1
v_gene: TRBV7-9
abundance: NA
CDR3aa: CASSSGQHTEAFF

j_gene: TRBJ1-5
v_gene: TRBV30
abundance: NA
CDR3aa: CAWSPGLVNQPQHF

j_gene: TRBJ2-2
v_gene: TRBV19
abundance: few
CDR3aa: CASKTSGRAGSGELFF

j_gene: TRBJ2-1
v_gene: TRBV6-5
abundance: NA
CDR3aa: CASRTSGGAYNEQFF

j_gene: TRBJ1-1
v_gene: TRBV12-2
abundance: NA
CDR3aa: CASRSYPNTEAFF

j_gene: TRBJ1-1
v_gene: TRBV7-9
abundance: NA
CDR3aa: CASSFGPGRGNTEAFF

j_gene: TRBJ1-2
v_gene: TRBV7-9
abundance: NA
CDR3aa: CASSLLGTPYGYTF

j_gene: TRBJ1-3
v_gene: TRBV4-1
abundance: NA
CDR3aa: CASSQGQGGGNTIYF

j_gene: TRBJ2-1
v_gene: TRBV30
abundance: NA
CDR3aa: CAWNEVGPEQFF

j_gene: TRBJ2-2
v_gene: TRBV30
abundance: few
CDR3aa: CAWSLSRGTGELFF

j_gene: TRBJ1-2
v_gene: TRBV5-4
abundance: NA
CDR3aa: CATLLTIGTQGAGGYTF

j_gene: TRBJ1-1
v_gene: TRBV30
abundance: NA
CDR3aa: CAWSGQHEAFF

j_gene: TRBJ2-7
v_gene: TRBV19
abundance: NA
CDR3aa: CAISEDRPLPYEQYF

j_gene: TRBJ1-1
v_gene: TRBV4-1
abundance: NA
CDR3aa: CASSQLQLMNTEAFF

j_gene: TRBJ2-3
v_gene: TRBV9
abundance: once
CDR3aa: CASSVVVEHGTQYF

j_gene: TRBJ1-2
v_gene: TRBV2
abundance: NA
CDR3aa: CASSEWGQGTSGYTF

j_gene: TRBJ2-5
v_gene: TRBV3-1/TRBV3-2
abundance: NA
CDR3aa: CASSHTGTSDSQETQYF

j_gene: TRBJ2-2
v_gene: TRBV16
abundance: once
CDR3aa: CASSQRRQANTGELFF

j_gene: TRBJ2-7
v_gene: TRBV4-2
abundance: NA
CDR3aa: CASSQGVAGEVEQYF

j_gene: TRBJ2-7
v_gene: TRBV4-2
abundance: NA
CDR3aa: CASSQAGTGTYYEQYF

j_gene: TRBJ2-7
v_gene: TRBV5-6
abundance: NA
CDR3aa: CASRPGVGSYEQYF

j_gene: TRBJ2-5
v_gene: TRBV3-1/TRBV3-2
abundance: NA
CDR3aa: CASSHLAGEGETQYF

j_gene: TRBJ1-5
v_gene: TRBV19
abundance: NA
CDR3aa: CASSTRFLGGGERNQPQHF

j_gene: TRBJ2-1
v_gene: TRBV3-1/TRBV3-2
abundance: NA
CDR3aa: CASSQGTSGTEQFF

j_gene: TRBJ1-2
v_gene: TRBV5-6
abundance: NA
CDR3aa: CASSQGVGYGYTF

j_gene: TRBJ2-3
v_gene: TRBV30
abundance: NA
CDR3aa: CAWSPGQGGTQYF

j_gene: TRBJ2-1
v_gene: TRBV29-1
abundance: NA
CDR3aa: CSVPHTGHHNEQFF

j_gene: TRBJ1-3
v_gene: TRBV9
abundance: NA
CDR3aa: CASSVGATSGNTIYF

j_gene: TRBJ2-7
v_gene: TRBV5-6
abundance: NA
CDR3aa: CASSSGTGAYEQYF

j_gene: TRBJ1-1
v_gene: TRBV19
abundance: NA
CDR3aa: CASSLNWNTEAFF

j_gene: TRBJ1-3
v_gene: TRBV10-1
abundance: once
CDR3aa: CASSDPGAPGNTIYF

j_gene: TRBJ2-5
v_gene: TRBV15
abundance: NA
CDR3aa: CATSIIAGYQETQYF

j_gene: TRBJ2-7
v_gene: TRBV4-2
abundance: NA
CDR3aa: CASSQGQTYEQYF